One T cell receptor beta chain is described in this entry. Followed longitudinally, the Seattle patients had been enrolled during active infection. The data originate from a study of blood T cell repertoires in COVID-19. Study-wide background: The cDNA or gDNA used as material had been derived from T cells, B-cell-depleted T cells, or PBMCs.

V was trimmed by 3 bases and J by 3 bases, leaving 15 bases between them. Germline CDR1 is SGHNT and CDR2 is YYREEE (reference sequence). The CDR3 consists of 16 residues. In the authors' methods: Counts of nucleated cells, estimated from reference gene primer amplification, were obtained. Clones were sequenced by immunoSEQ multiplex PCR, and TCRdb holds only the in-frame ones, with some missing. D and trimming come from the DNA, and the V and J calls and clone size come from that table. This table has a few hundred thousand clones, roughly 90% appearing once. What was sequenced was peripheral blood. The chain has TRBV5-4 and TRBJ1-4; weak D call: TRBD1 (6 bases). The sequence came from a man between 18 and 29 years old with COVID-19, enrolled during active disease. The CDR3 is CASSYATGSSNEKLFF. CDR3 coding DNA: TGTGCCAGCAGCTACGCCACAGGGTCCTCTAATGAAAAACTGTTTTTT. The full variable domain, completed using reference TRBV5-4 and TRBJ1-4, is ETGVTQSPTHLIKTRGQQVTLRCSSQSGHNTVSWYQQALGQGPQFIFQYYREEENGRGNFPPRFSGLQFPNYSSELNVNALELDDSALYLCASSYATGSSNEKLFFGSGTQLSVL.